This is a list of T cell receptor beta chains from one sample in a study of blood T cell repertoires in COVID-19. This table comes from immunoSEQ multiplex PCR, and its TCRdb copy is limited to in-frame clones, with some not included. The table has fewer than 120,000 clones, about 72% seen once; the top ten hold around 7.3%. The sequencing sample was made of peripheral blood. Receptors were obtained from an older woman with acute or convalescent COVID-19. The CDR3 runs from the conserved cysteine through the conserved F or W. D genes are given only for firm matches. Where a row states a size, it is once, few, many or the class of an expanded clone; other rows omit it.

D gene,V gene,J gene,clone size,CDR3 DNA,CDR3 protein
TRBD1,TRBV16,TRBJ1-5,.,TGTGCCAGCAGCTTCCGACAGGGTAACCAGCCCCAGCATTTT,CASSFRQGNQPQHF
TRBD2,TRBV7-2,TRBJ2-7,.,TGTGCCAGCAGCTGGTGGCAGGCGGGGGGCGAGCAGTACTTC,CASSWWQAGGEQYF
TRBD1,TRBV25-1,TRBJ1-6,.,TGTGCCAGCAGTGGATTAAGGACAGGAGGATCACCCCTCCACTTT,CASSGLRTGGSPLHF
TRBD1,TRBV15,TRBJ2-7,few,TGTGCCACCAGCAGATCCGGGACAGGGTCCTACGAGCAGTACTTC,CATSRSGTGSYEQYF
TRBD1,TRBV30,TRBJ2-5,.,TGTGCCTGCCACGGACAGGGGAGCGGGACCCAGTACTTC,CACHGQGSGTQYF
TRBD1,TRBV14,TRBJ1-1,.,TGTGCCAGCGGCCGCCCCCGGGACAGAATCCAGGCTTTCTTT,CASGRPRDRIQAFF
TRBD1,TRBV2,TRBJ1-6,.,TGTGCCAGTTCTTTAGACAGGGGCTATAATTCACCCCTCCACTTT,CASSLDRGYNSPLHF
TRBD1,TRBV19,TRBJ2-2,many,TGTGCCAGTACCCAGTCCCGGGACAGGTCCGGCGGGGAGCTGTTTTTT,CASTQSRDRSGGELFF
TRBD1,TRBV10-1,TRBJ2-1,.,TGCGCCAGCAGTGAGTCGGCAGGGGGAAGGAATGAGCAGTTCTTC,CASSESAGGRNEQFF
.,TRBV5-4,TRBJ1-2,.,TGTGCCAGCAGCTTCGAACAGACTAACTATGGCTACACCTTC,CASSFEQTNYGYTF
TRBD1,TRBV5-6,TRBJ1-2,.,TGTGCCAGCAGCCAATTCCGGACAGGGATAGCCTATGGCTACACCTTC,CASSQFRTGIAYGYTF
.,TRBV12-3/TRBV12-4,TRBJ2-2,few,TGTGCCAGCACCCTGGGCGCCGGGGAGCTGTTTTTT,CASTLGAGELFF
TRBD1,TRBV11-2,TRBJ1-1,.,TGTGCCAGCAGCATAGGGACAGGCCTAGAAGCTTTCTTT,CASSIGTGLEAFF
TRBD1,TRBV5-1,TRBJ1-3,.,TGCGCCAGCAGCTTGGACAGGGGAGGTGGAAACACCATATATTTT,CASSLDRGGGNTIYF
TRBD1,TRBV6-5,TRBJ2-5,few,TGTGCCAGCAGTTACGAAGAGGGGGCTAGGGCCCAGTACTTC,CASSYEEGARAQYF
.,TRBV6-5,TRBJ2-2,.,TGTGCCAGCAGTAGGACAGGACCGGGGGACGGGGAGCTGTTTTTT,CASSRTGPGDGELFF
TRBD1,TRBV10-3,TRBJ1-2,once,TGTGCCATCAGTGGCCTGACAGGGGATGGCTACACCTTC,CAISGLTGDGYTF
TRBD1,TRBV27,TRBJ1-4,.,TGTGCCAGCAGTACAACGACAGGGGTTAGAGAAAAACTGTTTTTT,CASSTTTGVREKLFF